The sequence of this T cell receptor beta chain was determined in a study of CD8 T cells in ankylosing spondylitis. Concerning this clonotype: Its target is not known.

TCRdb redid the calling of the 5' RACE reads with MiXCR, one entry per CDR3 protein. The repertoire holds roughly 250,000 distinct CDR3 sequences, with around 7.8% as singletons. The study, taken as a whole, reports: A subset of motif variants has previously been described in the synovial fluid and blood of reactive arthritis. Within ankylosing spondylitis blood, a TCR beta motif made up of under 10 highly homologous variants appeared to be characteristic. Disease-linked clones, CD8+, were relatively rare in peripheral blood.

The CDR3 spans 14 residues. V was clipped by 6 bases and J by 0 bases; unmatched bases: 7. Germline V gives CDR1 SQVTM, CDR2 ANQGSEA. The chain uses TRBV29-1 and TRBJ1-1, with 7 bases fitting TRBD1. This TCR came from a male donor with ankylosing spondylitis or in good health (not recorded which). Sequenced sample: blood, either unsorted or a sorted T cell fraction (not recorded which). The CDR3 DNA is TGCAGCGTCTACAGGGGAGGGGTGAACACTGAAGCTTTCTTT. Protein product: CSVYRGGVNTEAFF.